This TCR beta chain was recorded in a study of identical twins. MiXCR was run by TCRdb on the 5' RACE reads, yielding one entry per CDR3 protein. The sample lists roughly 750,000 distinct CDR3 sequences, less than 25% occurring once. This CDR3 region has 15 residues. After removal of 6 bases from V and 5 bases from J, the junction contained 11 bases not matched to a gene. CDR1 and CDR2 (germline): DFQATT, SNEGSKA (reference sequence). This clonotype was counted between two and nine times. These same data were also listed under a study on T cells expressing NK-cell markers. That source reports: Sorted T-cell subsets CD3+CD56+NKG2C+, CD3+CD56+NKG2C- and CD3+CD56-NKG2C+ were TCR beta-sequenced. One of the eight sequenced donors was seronegative, whereas the other seven were HCMV-seropositive. The study found dominant NKG2C+ clonotypes at roughly 1.0-7.5% of CD8+ T cells in roughly six donors.

The sequence was obtained from a woman younger than 30 in good health. The sample taken for sequencing was PBMCs. The J gene is TRBJ2-5, the V gene TRBV20-1, with TRBD2 matching 11 bases. The CDR3 nucleotides read TGCAGTGCCCACCTAGCGGGGGGCCGATTCGAGACCCAGTACTTC. It translates to CSAHLAGGRFETQYF.